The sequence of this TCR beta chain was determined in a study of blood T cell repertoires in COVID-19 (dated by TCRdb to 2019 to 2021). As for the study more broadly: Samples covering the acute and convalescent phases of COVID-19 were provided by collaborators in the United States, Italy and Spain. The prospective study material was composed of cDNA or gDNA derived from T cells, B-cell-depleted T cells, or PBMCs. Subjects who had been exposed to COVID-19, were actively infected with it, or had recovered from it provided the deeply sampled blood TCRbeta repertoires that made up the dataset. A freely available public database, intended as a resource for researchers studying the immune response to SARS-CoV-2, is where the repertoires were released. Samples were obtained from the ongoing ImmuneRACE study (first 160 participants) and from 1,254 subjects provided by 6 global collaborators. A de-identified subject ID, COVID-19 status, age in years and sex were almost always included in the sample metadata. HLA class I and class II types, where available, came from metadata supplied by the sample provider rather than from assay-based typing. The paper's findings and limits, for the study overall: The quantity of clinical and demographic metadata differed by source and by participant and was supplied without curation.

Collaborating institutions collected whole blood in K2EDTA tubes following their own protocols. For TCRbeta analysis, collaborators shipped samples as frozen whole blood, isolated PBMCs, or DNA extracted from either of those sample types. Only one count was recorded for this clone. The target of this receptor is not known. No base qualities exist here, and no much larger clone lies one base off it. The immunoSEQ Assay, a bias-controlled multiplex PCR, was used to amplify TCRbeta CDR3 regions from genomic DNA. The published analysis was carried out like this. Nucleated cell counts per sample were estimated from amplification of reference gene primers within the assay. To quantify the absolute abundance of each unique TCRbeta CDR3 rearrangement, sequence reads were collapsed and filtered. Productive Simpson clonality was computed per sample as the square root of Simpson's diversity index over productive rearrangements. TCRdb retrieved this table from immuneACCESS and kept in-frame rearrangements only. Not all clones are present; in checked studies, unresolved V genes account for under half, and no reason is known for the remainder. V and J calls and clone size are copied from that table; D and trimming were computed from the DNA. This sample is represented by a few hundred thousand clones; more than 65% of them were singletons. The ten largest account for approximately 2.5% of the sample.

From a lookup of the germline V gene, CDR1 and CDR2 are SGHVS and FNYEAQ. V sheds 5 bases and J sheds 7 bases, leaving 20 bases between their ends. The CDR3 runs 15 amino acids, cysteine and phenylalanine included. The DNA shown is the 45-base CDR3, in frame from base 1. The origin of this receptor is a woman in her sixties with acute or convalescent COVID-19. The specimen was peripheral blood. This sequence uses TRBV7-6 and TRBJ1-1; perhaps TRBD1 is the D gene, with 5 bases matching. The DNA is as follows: TGTGCCAGCAGCGTGCAGGCCGGGGGTGAGTATGAAGCTTTCTTT. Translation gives CASSVQAGGEYEAFF.